The rows below give T cell receptor beta chains drawn from one sample of a study of shared clonotypes between healthy human individuals. Sequencing used immunoSEQ multiplex PCR; TCRdb keeps in-frame clones, though not all of them. The data contain 750,000 to 1,000,000 clones, 92% of them seen just once; the ten biggest clones take up less than 25%. Sequences were obtained from naive CD8+ T cells sorted from blood. These receptors were obtained from a man aged 25-45 years in good health. CDR3s include the opening cysteine and the closing phenylalanine or tryptophan. The D gene is left open where the match is weak. Rows give clone size only sometimes, using once, few, many, or a class for an expanded clone.

>TRBV28|-|-|TRBJ2-1
TGTGCCAGCAGTTTAGTTGGGAGCTCCTACAATGAGCAGTTCTTC
CASSLVGSSYNEQFF
>TRBV7-9|-|-|TRBJ1-2
TGTGCCAGCAGCTCCGCGGGAGGCGGAAGTGGCTACACCTTC
CASSSAGGGSGYTF
>TRBV4-3|-|-|TRBJ2-1
TGCGCCAGCAGCCAAGAATCCAGGGACGGGGGGCCCTACAATGAGCAGTTCTTC
CASSQESRDGGPYNEQFF
>TRBV27|TRBD1|-|TRBJ2-7
TGTGCCAGCAGCCGAGGGGGCGCAGCGGCTTACGAGCAGTACTTC
CASSRGGAAAYEQYF
>TRBV5-1|TRBD2|-|TRBJ2-1
TGCGCCAGCAGCTTGCGGCTAGCGGGAGGGGTAAATGAGCAGTTCTTC
CASSLRLAGGVNEQFF
>TRBV6-1|-|-|TRBJ1-5
TGTGCCAGCAGTGAAAGTCTGGGGGGCGCGGGGCAGCCCCAGCATTTT
CASSESLGGAGQPQHF
>TRBV11-2|-|-|TRBJ2-2
TGTGCCAGCAGCCACCAACTTCTGGACAACGCGAACACCGGGGAGCTGTTTTTT
CASSHQLLDNANTGELFF
>TRBV14|TRBD1|-|TRBJ1-5
TGTGCCAGCAGCAAAGAGGTTCAGACAGGGTCCCATCAGCCCCAGCATTTT
CASSKEVQTGSHQPQHF
>TRBV27|TRBD1|-|TRBJ1-2
TGTGCCAGCAGAGGGACAGGGTTGGGCTATGGCTACACCTTC
CASRGTGLGYGYTF
>TRBV6-5|TRBD1|-|TRBJ2-5
TGTGCCAGCAGCCCCGGGACAGTCAAAGAGACCCAGTACTTC
CASSPGTVKETQYF
>TRBV7-9|-|-|TRBJ2-7
TGTGCCAGCAGTAGTAGGAGGGAGGCATGGGTATCGAGCTACGAGCAGTACTTC
CASSSRREAWVSSYEQYF
>TRBV7-6|TRBD1|-|TRBJ1-4
TGTGCCAGCAGCTTCACGACAGGGTCGGGGGAAAAACTGTTTTTT
CASSFTTGSGEKLFF
>TRBV7-9|TRBD2|once|TRBJ2-7
TGTGCCAGCAGCTCCAGTACACTAGCGGGAGGTCGAAACGAGCAGTACTTC
CASSSSTLAGGRNEQYF
>TRBV27|TRBD2|-|TRBJ2-5
TGTGCCAGCAGTACCCTAGCGGGACCCCTCCAAGAGACCCAGTACTTC
CASSTLAGPLQETQYF
>TRBV28|TRBD2|-|TRBJ2-7
TGTGCCAGCACTCTTAGCGGGAGCTACGAGCAGTACTTC
CASTLSGSYEQYF
>TRBV6-1|-|-|TRBJ1-5
TGTGCCAGCAATGACTGGCGAGGGAGCAATCAGCCCCAGCATTTT
CASNDWRGSNQPQHF
>TRBV27|-|-|TRBJ1-5
TGTGCCAGCAGTTTGGGATATAGCAATCAGCCCCAGCATTTT
CASSLGYSNQPQHF
>TRBV14|-|-|TRBJ2-1
TGTGCCAGCAGCCTTGGTGCGTACAATGAGCAGTTCTTC
CASSLGAYNEQFF
>TRBV28|-|-|TRBJ2-7
TGTGCCAGCAGTCCTAACAGGTTGTACGAGCAGTACTTC
CASSPNRLYEQYF
>TRBV19|TRBD1|-|TRBJ1-1
TGTGCCAGTAGTATAGCGGCGACAGGGGTAAATGCTTTCTTT
CASSIAATGVNAFF
>TRBV25-1|TRBD2|-|TRBJ2-1
TGTGCCAGCAGTGATCAGATAGCGGGAGCCTACAATGAGCAGTTCTTC
CASSDQIAGAYNEQFF
>TRBV7-2|TRBD2|-|TRBJ2-1
TGTGCCAGCAGCTTACTTGGCGCACTAGCGGGAGGGTTCAATGAGCAGTTCTTC
CASSLLGALAGGFNEQFF
>TRBV27|TRBD1|few|TRBJ2-1
TGTGCCAGCAGCAGACAGGGGTCCTACAATGAGCAGTTCTTC
CASSRQGSYNEQFF
>TRBV5-1|TRBD1|-|TRBJ2-1
TGCGCCAGCAGCTCGCTCCCCGGGACAGGGGCCTACAATGAGCAGTTCTTC
CASSSLPGTGAYNEQFF
>TRBV7-3|-|-|TRBJ2-1
TGTGCCAGCAGCTTAAACGCGGCCGCGAGCTACAATGAGCAGTTCTTC
CASSLNAAASYNEQFF
>TRBV30|-|-|TRBJ1-1
TGTGCCTGGAGTGAGATAGGCAACACTGAAGCTTTCTTT
CAWSEIGNTEAFF
>TRBV10-2|TRBD2|-|TRBJ2-1
TGCGCCAGCAGTGAGTCTCCCGGGACTAGCGGGAGCTCCTACAATGAGCAGTTCTTC
CASSESPGTSGSSYNEQFF
>TRBV29-1|TRBD2|-|TRBJ2-1
TGCAGCGCAGTTAGCGGGGACTACAATGAGCAGTTCTTC
CSAVSGDYNEQFF
>TRBV5-1|TRBD1|-|TRBJ2-1
TGCGCCAGCAGCTTTTCGGCAGGGGGCAATGAGCAGTTCTTC
CASSFSAGGNEQFF
>TRBV21-1|-|-|TRBJ2-7
TGTGCCAGCAGCCCCCGGCCTCAACCGCGCCGGACCAAATATTCCTACGAGCAGTACTTC
CASSPRPQPRRTKYSYEQYF
>TRBV7-7|-|-|TRBJ2-7
TGTGCCAGCAGCTTAGCGTTGGGAGACTACGAGCAGTACTTC
CASSLALGDYEQYF
>TRBV5-1|-|-|TRBJ2-1
TGCGCCAGCAGCCCTGCCCAAGCCCAGGGTTCATACAATGAGCAGTTCTTC
CASSPAQAQGSYNEQFF
>TRBV5-4|-|-|TRBJ2-7
TGTGCCAGCAGCTTGTCCCCCCCCTACGAGCAGTACTTC
CASSLSPPYEQYF
>TRBV28|-|-|TRBJ1-5
TGTGCCAGCAGTTTTCAGGGCAATCAGCCCCAGCATTTT
CASSFQGNQPQHF
>TRBV5-1|-|-|TRBJ1-2
TGCGCCAGCAGCCTAGGGGGTAGTTCCTCGTTC
CASSLGGSSSF
>TRBV27|-|-|TRBJ2-7
TGTGCCAGCAGCGTAGGGGGTGGCTACGAGCAGTACTTC
CASSVGGGYEQYF
>TRBV6-5|-|-|TRBJ2-2
TGTGCCAGCAGTTACGGAGGGGAGCTGTTTTTT
CASSYGGELFF
>TRBV28|TRBD1|-|TRBJ1-5
TGTGCCAGCAACCGGGACAGACATCAGCCCCAGCATTTT
CASNRDRHQPQHF
>TRBV28|-|-|TRBJ2-7
TGTGCCAGCACCCGGCCATCGGCCTACGAGCAGTACTTC
CASTRPSAYEQYF
>TRBV7-8|TRBD2|-|TRBJ2-5
TGTGCCAGCAGCGCCCGTGGACTAGCGGAAGAGACCCAGTACTTC
CASSARGLAEETQYF
>TRBV10-1|-|-|TRBJ2-1
TGCGCCAGCAGTGAGGCAGGGTCGCTACACAATGAGCAGTTCTTC
CASSEAGSLHNEQFF
>TRBV19|-|-|TRBJ2-3
TGTGCCAGTAGTATAGGGCCGGCAGATACGCAGTATTTT
CASSIGPADTQYF
>TRBV7-9|-|few|TRBJ1-2
TGTGCCAGCAGCTCGGTTGACTATGGCTACACCTTC
CASSSVDYGYTF
>TRBV9|-|-|TRBJ2-5
TGTGCCAGCAGCGTAGCTGAAGATAACCAAGAGACCCAGTACTTC
CASSVAEDNQETQYF
>TRBV7-3|TRBD2|-|TRBJ2-2
TGTGCCAGCAGCGATGCTAGCGGGGCGAACACCGGGGAGCTGTTTTTT
CASSDASGANTGELFF
>TRBV11-3|TRBD1|-|TRBJ2-7
TGTGCCACGAGCCCCGGGACAGGGGGCTACGAGCAGTACTTC
CATSPGTGGYEQYF
>TRBV11-2|-|-|TRBJ1-5
TGTGCCAGCAGCCCCCGGCAGGGTCGAAATCAGCCCCAGCATTTT
CASSPRQGRNQPQHF
>TRBV7-7|-|-|TRBJ2-3
TGTGCCAGCAGCTTGACTAGTCTTCCAGATACGCAGTATTTT
CASSLTSLPDTQYF
>TRBV27|-|-|TRBJ2-2
TGTGCCAGCAGTTTGACGTATAACACCGGGGAGCTGTTTTTT
CASSLTYNTGELFF
>TRBV7-9|TRBD1|-|TRBJ2-7
TGTGCCAGCAGCCGACCGGACAGGGACTACGAGCAGTACTTC
CASSRPDRDYEQYF
>TRBV10-3|-|once|TRBJ1-3
TGTGCCATCAGCCCCGCAACAGTCTCTGGAAACACCATATATTTT
CAISPATVSGNTIYF
>TRBV29-1|-|-|TRBJ1-4
TGCAGCGCTGAACCCTACGAAAAACTGTTTTTT
CSAEPYEKLFF
>TRBV5-4|-|-|TRBJ1-4
TGTGCCAGCAGCTTGGTCGTAGGAACCCGAGGAAATGAAAAACTGTTTTTT
CASSLVVGTRGNEKLFF
>TRBV4-1|-|-|TRBJ2-1
TGCGCCAGCAGCCAAGTGGCCCAGGACAATGAGCAGTTCTTC
CASSQVAQDNEQFF
>TRBV4-1|-|-|TRBJ2-7
TGCGCCAGCAGCCAAGAGCAGTCGGGGCCCTACGAGCAGTACTTC
CASSQEQSGPYEQYF
>TRBV27|-|-|TRBJ2-6
TGTGCCAGCAGTTTGACTGGGGCCAACGTCCTGACTTTC
CASSLTGANVLTF
>TRBV25-1|-|-|TRBJ2-7
TGTGCCAGCAGTGAATCATGGACAAAGAACTACGAGCAGTACTTC
CASSESWTKNYEQYF